This TCR beta chain was identified in a study of CD4 T cell repertoires in COVID-19. Whole-study findings and limits: Between about 7 and 27% of SARS-CoV-2 clonotypes also appeared in SARS-CoV and/or HKU1 spike cultures. Several top expanded SARS-CoV-2-reactive clonotypes were shared by two or three memory subsets.

Germline CDR1 is SGHNT and CDR2 is YYREEE (reference sequence). The CDR3 consists of 15 residues. Deletions cut 3 bases from V and 8 bases from J, with 17 bases between. On this clone: Antigen specificity is unknown.

The assay was immunoSEQ multiplex PCR, and TCRdb's table has in-frame clones only and misses some. Counted here are approximately 79,000 clones, under 90% occurring once; the ten biggest clones make up approximately 0.6%. The memory T cells were sequenced right after ex vivo isolation, without culture. This specimen consisted of CD4+ T cells from peripheral blood, obtained after recovery from COVID-19. The sequence derives from a human donor who had COVID-19. The chain has TRBV5-4 and TRBJ1-4, with D possibly TRBD1 on 5 matching bases. The CDR3 DNA reads as TGTGCCAGCAGCTCGGGGCTGGTCGGTGGGGAAAAACTGTTTTTT. Translation: CASSSGLVGGEKLFF. Full variable domain (rest looked up from reference TRBV5-4 and TRBJ1-4): ETGVTQSPTHLIKTRGQQVTLRCSSQSGHNTVSWYQQALGQGPQFIFQYYREEENGRGNFPPRFSGLQFPNYSSELNVNALELDDSALYLCASSSGLVGGEKLFFGSGTQLSVL.